A selection of T cell receptor beta chains follows, all from one sample in a study of post-analysis software for immune sequencing data. TCRdb reanalysed the PCR reads using MiXCR and keeps one entry per CDR3 protein. Of about 820,000 distinct CDR3 sequences in the sample, about 53% were seen once. The sample taken for sequencing was blood. All receptors come from a girl under 18 with multiple sclerosis. Both conserved end residues are part of each CDR3. A D gene is named only where the DNA matches it firmly. The size entry is marked missing in some rows and otherwise reads once, few, many or a size class.

CDR3nt,CDR3aa,j_gene,abundance,d_gene,v_gene
TGCGCCAGCAGCCAAGGGACAGGGGTTCAGCCCCAGCATTTT,CASSQGTGVQPQHF,TRBJ1-5,-,TRBD1,TRBV4-1
TGCAGCGTCCCAAGACAGGTCCGCCAAGAGACCCAGTACTTC,CSVPRQVRQETQYF,TRBJ2-5,-,-,TRBV29-1
TGTGCCAGCAGCGAACGATCCCGGGACAACCCCTGCGAGCAGTACTTC,CASSERSRDNPCEQYF,TRBJ2-7,once,-,TRBV6-1
TGTGCCAGCATCCTCGGGGGTAGACATGGCTACACCTTC,CASILGGRHGYTF,TRBJ1-2,few,-,TRBV5-6
TGCAGCGTTCAGGGGTGGGACGTGGGCGACACTGAAGCTTTCTTT,CSVQGWDVGDTEAFF,TRBJ1-1,few,-,TRBV29-1
TGCAGTGCGGCCGGCAGGGACAGGGACGACGAGCAGTACTTC,CSAAGRDRDDEQYF,TRBJ2-7,few,TRBD1,TRBV20-1
TGCGCCAGCAGCCAAGATCAAAACCTTCAGTACTTC,CASSQDQNLQYF,TRBJ2-4,few,-,TRBV4-1
TGCAGTGCTAACCCCCAGGCTAGCGGGAAATACGAGCAGTACTTC,CSANPQASGKYEQYF,TRBJ2-7,-,TRBD2,TRBV20-1
TGTGCCATCAGTGAGTCGGGGACTAGCGGGAGGCAAAACATTCAGTACTTC,CAISESGTSGRQNIQYF,TRBJ2-4,-,TRBD2,TRBV10-3
TGTGCCAGCAGCCAAATCCCGACAGGGGGCTGTTACGAGCAGTACTTC,CASSQIPTGGCYEQYF,TRBJ2-7,-,TRBD1,TRBV7-9
TGCAGTGCTAGAAAGACCGGGACAGGGACCTACGAGCAGTACTTC,CSARKTGTGTYEQYF,TRBJ2-7,few,TRBD1,TRBV20-1
TGTGCCAGCAGCTTCAGGGGCGCCTACAATGAGCAGTTCTTC,CASSFRGAYNEQFF,TRBJ2-1,-,-,TRBV7-2
TGTGCCAGCAGAGGATGGGGTGATGAGCAGTTCTTC,CASRGWGDEQFF,TRBJ2-1,-,-,TRBV6-1
TGTGCCAGCAGCCAACCGCCGACCTACGAGCAGTACTTC,CASSQPPTYEQYF,TRBJ2-7,-,-,TRBV7-8
TGTGCCAGCGGTACCGGGCAGGGGTCGCGTCGAGAGCAGTACTTC,CASGTGQGSRREQYF,TRBJ2-7,-,-,TRBV11-2
TGTGCCAGCAGTTACTCGTTTTTTAGCGGGAGGGCCCTAGATACGCAGTATTTT,CASSYSFFSGRALDTQYF,TRBJ2-3,-,TRBD2,TRBV6-5
TGTGCCAGCAGCCTCCCGGGACAGGGGAGGGAAACTGAAGCTTTCTTT,CASSLPGQGRETEAFF,TRBJ1-1,-,TRBD1,TRBV7-2
TGTGCCAGCAGCGCCTGGGACGGGTGGACCTACGAGCAGTACTTC,CASSAWDGWTYEQYF,TRBJ2-7,-,-,TRBV7-8
TGCGCCAGCAGCGCAGGGACAGGGGACAGAAATGAGCAGTTCTTC,CASSAGTGDRNEQFF,TRBJ2-1,few,TRBD1,TRBV5-1
TGTGCCACCAGCAGTGGTCCGGGGGTCACCTGGTACACTGAAGCTTTCTTT,CATSSGPGVTWYTEAFF,TRBJ1-1,-,-,TRBV15
TGCGCCAGCAGCTTGAACGGACTAGCTCCATCCGAGACCCAGTACTTC,CASSLNGLAPSETQYF,TRBJ2-5,-,TRBD2,TRBV5-1
TGTGCCAGCAGCGACCAAGAGGAAAGGAACGAGCAGTACTTC,CASSDQEERNEQYF,TRBJ2-7,-,-,TRBV7-9
TGTGCCAGCAGCCATCTTACCACCAATTACGAGCAGTACTTC,CASSHLTTNYEQYF,TRBJ2-7,many,-,TRBV14
TGTGCCAGCAGCTTAGCTGAACAAAAGGACGAGCAGTACTTC,CASSLAEQKDEQYF,TRBJ2-7,-,-,TRBV7-9
TGTGCCAGCAGCGCTCAACGCTCGGCAGATACGCAGTATTTT,CASSAQRSADTQYF,TRBJ2-3,-,-,TRBV2
TGTGCCAGCAGTGGGGACGGAAACACCGGGGAGCTGTTTTTT,CASSGDGNTGELFF,TRBJ2-2,-,-,TRBV6-4
TGTGCCAGCAGTTACTCGATTCCCCAAAACAATGAGCAGTTCTTC,CASSYSIPQNNEQFF,TRBJ2-1,-,-,TRBV6-6
TGTGCCAGCAGCTTAGCGGGACTAGCGGGGAGCCAAGAGACCCAGTACTTC,CASSLAGLAGSQETQYF,TRBJ2-5,-,TRBD2,TRBV7-2
TGTGCCAGCAGTTATCCAATGGCTAGCGGACTAGCCAAAAACATTCAGTACTTC,CASSYPMASGLAKNIQYF,TRBJ2-4,-,TRBD2,TRBV6-5
TGCAGTGCTAGAGATCCTGCCGGGGGAGTGAACACTGAAGCTTTCTTT,CSARDPAGGVNTEAFF,TRBJ1-1,once,-,TRBV20-1
TGCGCCAGCAGCCCCATTGGGGAGCCCCAGCATTTT,CASSPIGEPQHF,TRBJ1-5,-,-,TRBV4-1
TGTGCCAGCTCACCAGACTCCCCTGGGGCCAGCGTCCTGACTTTC,CASSPDSPGASVLTF,TRBJ2-6,-,-,TRBV18
TGTGCTAGTGGTTCCCGACTAGCGGAGACCTACGAGCAGTACTTC,CASGSRLAETYEQYF,TRBJ2-7,-,TRBD2,TRBV12-5
TGCAGTGCTAGGTGGGGGCGTGGGACTTCCTACGAGCAGTACTTC,CSARWGRGTSYEQYF,TRBJ2-7,-,-,TRBV20-1
TGTGCCAGCAGCTTAGCCGAGTTAAAGGAGACCCAGTACTTC,CASSLAELKETQYF,TRBJ2-5,-,-,TRBV7-9
TGTGCCAGCAGAGACAGGAGGAACACTGAAGCTTTCTTT,CASRDRRNTEAFF,TRBJ1-1,once,-,TRBV6-1
TGTGCCAGCAGTACCGGGAGGACCCCGGGGAATTCACCCCTCCACTTT,CASSTGRTPGNSPLHF,TRBJ1-6,-,-,TRBV6-1
TGCGCCAGCATTGATAAACTAGCGGGCAATGAGCAGTTCTTC,CASIDKLAGNEQFF,TRBJ2-1,-,TRBD2,TRBV5-1
TGCAGTGCCCCGGGACAGGGGGTCAATGAGCAGTTCTTC,CSAPGQGVNEQFF,TRBJ2-1,-,TRBD1,TRBV20-1
TGTGCCAGCAGCTTAGTTCGGGGAGCGAACACCGGGGAGCTGTTTTTT,CASSLVRGANTGELFF,TRBJ2-2,-,-,TRBV11-2
TGCGCCAGCAGCCAAGATCCGCTGGGGGAAGCGGCTAAAGAGACCCAGTACTTC,CASSQDPLGEAAKETQYF,TRBJ2-5,-,-,TRBV4-1
TGCAGTGCGGCGGTAGCCTACAATGAGCAGTTCTTC,CSAAVAYNEQFF,TRBJ2-1,-,-,TRBV20-1
TGCAGCGCCGGGACAGGGAAACGAGATACGCAGTATTTT,CSAGTGKRDTQYF,TRBJ2-3,-,TRBD1,TRBV29-1
TGTGCCAGCAGCAACTGCGGGACAGGTGAGGGACAATACGAGCAGTACTTC,CASSNCGTGEGQYEQYF,TRBJ2-7,-,-,TRBV21-1
TGTGCCAGCACCCCGGGGGGACCAAAACCCTACGAGCAGTACTTC,CASTPGGPKPYEQYF,TRBJ2-7,-,TRBD2,TRBV7-9
TGCAGTGCTAGTACCCTGGATAGGGTCTTTGGCGAGCAGTACTTC,CSASTLDRVFGEQYF,TRBJ2-7,-,-,TRBV20-1
TGCAGCGTTGCCCGTTCCTATGGCTACACCTTC,CSVARSYGYTF,TRBJ1-2,few,-,TRBV29-1
TGTGCCAGCAGCTTAGCGCACGCTAGCGGGAGTTCCGAGCAGTACTTC,CASSLAHASGSSEQYF,TRBJ2-7,-,TRBD2,TRBV7-6
TGTGCTAGTGGTTTGGCCCCGGGACAGTACAATGAGCAGTTCTTC,CASGLAPGQYNEQFF,TRBJ2-1,-,TRBD1,TRBV12-5
TGTGCCACCAGTGAGTCGGGGGCTAGCATTCAGTACTTC,CATSESGASIQYF,TRBJ2-4,few,-,TRBV24-1
TGCAGTGCTGCTGGGGGCAGCACCACAGATACGCAGTATTTT,CSAAGGSTTDTQYF,TRBJ2-3,-,-,TRBV20-1
TGCAGCGTGGACTATGGGGGAAGGTACGAGCAGTACTTC,CSVDYGGRYEQYF,TRBJ2-7,-,-,TRBV29-1
TGTGCCATCAGTGAGGTGGGGACAGGTGAAGCTTTCTTT,CAISEVGTGEAFF,TRBJ1-1,-,TRBD1,TRBV10-3
TGTGCCAGCAGCCTCTACCTAGGGTCGAGCGACGAGCAGTACTTC,CASSLYLGSSDEQYF,TRBJ2-7,few,-,TRBV6-5
TGCGCCAGCAGCCAAGAGGGTCTAGCTCCCAACGAGCAGTACTTC,CASSQEGLAPNEQYF,TRBJ2-7,-,-,TRBV4-1